The entry below describes one TCR beta chain. Its antigen is undetermined. These data originate in a study of cytomegalovirus exposure and HLA in healthy donors. General study findings and limits: An ancestry cluster, one associated with Asian ancestry, reportedly showed fewer N-insertions than the 666-donor mean in a later analysis. There were some 150 TCR beta chains listed as cytomegalovirus-associated.

V dropped 4 bases and J dropped 5 bases, with 12 bases sitting between them. CDR1 is SGDLS and CDR2 is YYNGEE in the germline V gene. The CDR3 length is 14 residues. The PCR ran on 60 Vbeta and 13 Jbeta primers. The protocol was immunoSEQ multiplex PCR, while the TCRdb copy is restricted to in-frame clones and leaves out a portion. Among some 200,000 clones, approximately 78% were seen once, and the ten largest hold over 5%. What was sequenced was PBMCs. This sequence was found in a woman aged 45 to 65 in good health and CMV-seropositive. The chain couples TRBV9 to TRBJ1-4, with D perhaps matching TRBD1 (5 bases). CDR3 loop: CASSTAGLNEKLFF. CDR3 in DNA: TGTGCCAGCAGCACGGCAGGGCTAAATGAAAAACTGTTTTTT.